These 21 T cell receptor beta chains originate from one sample sequenced in a study of blood T cell repertoires in COVID-19. TCRdb's copy holds only in-frame clones and misses some; the assay was immunoSEQ multiplex PCR. The sample holds about 250,000 clones; approximately 89% are singletons and the top ten take roughly 6.7%. Sequenced sample: peripheral blood. These TCRs come from a woman in her thirties with COVID-19, enrolled during active disease.

The V gene is TRBV7-2, the J gene TRBJ2-5; 8 bases line up with TRBD2. Trimming took 5 bases from V and 5 from J; bases not matched to a gene: 7. The CDR3 is made up of 14 amino acids. CDR1 SGHTA and CDR2 FQGNSA come from the germline V gene. CDR3 sequence reads: CASSPGLAVETQYF. The DNA of the CDR3 is TGTGCCAGCAGCCCCGGACTAGCCGTGGAGACCCAGTACTTC.

This chain uses TRBV29-1 with TRBJ2-1; 7 bases are shared with TRBD1. Trimming removed 7 bases from V and 3 bases from J; junction bases left unmatched: 9. This CDR3 spans 14 amino acids. Germline values: CDR1 SQVTM, CDR2 ANQGSEA. The CDR3 sequence is CSAEQGRSYNEQFF. CDR3 in DNA: TGCAGCGCAGAACAGGGGAGAAGCTACAATGAGCAGTTCTTC.

Comment on this clone: An end of the junction does not agree with germline; a read error may underlie this. The rearrangement joins TRBV7-9 to TRBJ1-3; a weak D match, TRBD1 (5 bases). CDR1 is SEHNR, CDR2 FQNEAQ, per germline (reference sequence). The CDR3 spans 12 residues. The CDR3 DNA follows: TGTGCCAGCAGCTTAGTATCAGGGATGCCAGATTTT. It yields the protein CASSLVSGMPDF. The entire variable domain, with the rest obtained from reference TRBV7-9 and TRBJ1-3, is as follows: DTGVSQNPRHKITKRGQNVTFRCDPISEHNRLYWYRQTLGQGPEFLTYFQNEAQLEKSRLLSDRFSAERPKGSFSTLEIQRTEQGDSAMYLCASSLVSGMPDFGEGSWLTVV.

J is TRBJ2-2 and V is TRBV7-2, with 9 bases aligning to TRBD1. This CDR3 comprises 16 residues. Germline trimming cut 5 bases from V and 5 bases from J; bases unmatched to any gene: 9. The V gene's germline CDR1 is SGHTA and CDR2 FQGNSA. Here the CDR3 reads CASSMSGTGFTGELFF. CDR3 DNA: TGTGCCAGCAGCATGTCCGGGACAGGGTTTACCGGGGAGCTGTTTTTT. The full variable domain, rest sourced from reference TRBV7-2 and TRBJ2-2, is GAGVSQSPSNKVTEKGKDVELRCDPISGHTALYWYRQSLGQGLEFLIYFQGNSAPDKSGLPSDRFSAERTGGSVSTLTIQRTQQEDSAVYLCASSMSGTGFTGELFFGEGSRLTVL.

The chain links TRBV9 to TRBJ1-2, with D tentatively TRBD1 (6 bases). Trimming left V 1 base short and J 5 bases short, with 24 bases between. The germline V gene has CDR1 SGDLS and CDR2 YYNGEE. The CDR3 length is 18 residues. Here the CDR3 reads CASSVLGDTREKPYGYTF. Written as DNA, the CDR3 is TGTGCCAGCAGCGTATTAGGGGACACTCGAGAGAAGCCTTATGGCTACACCTTC.

In its sample, this clone was seen a few times. The chain uses TRBV29-1 and TRBJ1-3; D remains ambiguous. Trimming shortened V by 6 bases and J by 2 bases, and 8 bases separated the two germline ends. Germline CDR1 reads SQVTM; CDR2 reads ANQGSEA. The CDR3 contains 12 residues. The CDR3 is CSVTETGNTIYF. The CDR3 DNA follows: TGCAGCGTGACGGAGACTGGAAACACCATATATTTT.

This chain uses TRBV9 with TRBJ2-2, with no clear D. The CDR3 sequence is 12 residues long. The germline gives CDR1 SGDLS, CDR2 YYNGEE. The V and J ends lost 3 bases and 3 bases respectively, with 3 bases between them. The chain's CDR3 is CASSADTGELFF. The CDR3 nucleotides are TGTGCCAGCAGCGCGGACACCGGGGAGCTGTTTTTT.

This clone was counted a few times. This chain links TRBV7-9 with TRBJ1-2; 12 bases line up with TRBD1. The CDR3 consists of 15 residues. The germline CDR1 and CDR2 sequences are SEHNR and FQNEAQ (reference sequence). The V and J ends lost 0 bases and 8 bases, in that order; junction bases with no gene match: 4. CDR3 loop: CASSLAGTGGEGYTF. The CDR3 region has the DNA TGTGCCAGCAGCTTAGCTGGGACAGGGGGCGAGGGCTACACCTTC.

The chain employs TRBV2 and TRBJ2-1; 13 bases are a match to TRBD2. V was clipped by 9 bases and J by 10 bases; unmatched bases: 6. CDR1 SNHLY and CDR2 FYNNEI come from the germline V gene. The CDR3 loop spans 13 amino acids. CDR3 loop: CARGTSGNQEQFF. CDR3 nucleotide sequence: TGTGCCAGAGGGACTAGCGGGAATCAGGAGCAGTTCTTC.

The chain recombines TRBV18 with TRBJ1-1; D is unclear. CDR1 KGHSH and CDR2 LQKENI come from the germline V gene. CDR3 length: 15 amino acids. The V end was cut by 0 bases, the J end by 4 bases, with 12 bases between. The CDR3 is CASSPPSVVGTEAFF. The CDR3, as DNA: TGTGCCAGCTCACCACCGAGCGTGGTAGGCACTGAAGCTTTCTTT.

The chain links TRBV10-1 to TRBJ1-4, with D perhaps matching TRBD1 (5 bases). Germline lookup yields CDR1 WNHNN and CDR2 SYGVQD (reference sequence). Trimming cost V 2 bases and J 11 bases, with 15 bases left between them. CDR3 length: 14 amino acids. The CDR3 DNA follows: TGCGCCAGCAGTGAGCCCGGGACGGGAGGCAAACTGTTTTTT. Its protein is CASSEPGTGGKLFF.

V usage is TRBV6-1 and J usage is TRBJ2-1; tentative D call: TRBD1 (6 bases). This CDR3 region has 14 residues. In germline, CDR1 is MNHNS, CDR2 SASEGT. The V end lost 2 bases, the J end lost 8 bases, and 13 bases lay between the germline ends. CDR3 sequence reads: CASSETQGFDEQFF. The CDR3 DNA is TGTGCCAGCAGTGAAACACAGGGTTTCGATGAGCAGTTCTTC.

This rearrangement joins TRBV6-6 to TRBJ2-7; 9 bases are shared with TRBD1. This CDR3 is 13 amino acids long. After removal of 7 bases from V and 4 bases from J, the junction contained 5 bases not matched to a gene. The germline CDR1 and CDR2 sequences are MNHNY and SVGAGI (reference sequence). The CDR3 region has the DNA TGTGCCAGCACCTCGGGGACAGGGTACGAGCAGTACGTC. The encoded protein is CASTSGTGYEQYV.

The genes are TRBV2 and TRBJ1-1, with a possible D match to TRBD1 (5 bases). This CDR3 region has 15 residues. CDR1 is SNHLY, CDR2 FYNNEI, per germline. V was trimmed by 4 bases and J by 4 bases, leaving 16 bases between them. This CDR3 reads CASSVNRTPLTEAFF. CDR3 nucleotide sequence: TGTGCCAGCAGTGTCAACAGGACACCACTCACTGAAGCTTTCTTT.

V is TRBV5-8 and J is TRBJ2-1; maybe TRBD2 (6 bases). The CDR3 is made up of 15 amino acids. The V gene's germline CDR1 is SGHTS and CDR2 YDEGEE. The germline V and J ends were trimmed by 1 base and 2 bases, with 10 bases remaining between them. CDR3 in DNA: TGTGCCAGCAGCTTGCAAGGCGGGGCCTACAATGAGCAGTTCTTC. It encodes CASSLQGGAYNEQFF.

The V call is TRBV5-1, the J call TRBJ1-4; weak D call: TRBD1 (6 bases). This CDR3 is 15 amino acids long. The V end was cut by 9 bases, the J end by 5 bases, with 20 bases between. Germline V gene sequence: CDR1 SGHRS, CDR2 YFSETQ. CDR3 amino acids: CATHPGQQENEKLFF. The CDR3 region has the DNA TGCGCCACCCATCCCGGACAGCAGGAAAATGAAAAACTGTTTTTT.

J is TRBJ2-3 and V is TRBV18, with D perhaps matching TRBD2 (7 bases). Between the trimmed V and J ends, which lost 6 bases and 2 bases, there was a span of 18 bases. CDR1 KGHSH and CDR2 LQKENI come from the germline V gene. The CDR3 covers 16 residues. The DNA for the CDR3 is TGTGCCAGCTCCCCCCGAGGGGGGGCGACCACAGATACGCAGTATTTT. This encodes CASSPRGGATTDTQYF.

The chain's CDR3 is CAISELTPPRAPSGAFF. The CDR3 region has the DNA TGTGCCATCAGTGAGCTGACCCCTCCCCGGGCCCCCAGCGGAGCTTTCTTT. The chain carries TRBV10-3 and TRBJ1-1; D is ambiguous. V gave up 2 bases and J gave up 10 bases, with 26 bases separating them. The CDR3 extends over 17 amino acids. Germline V gene data show CDR1 as ENHRY and CDR2 as SYGVKD.

The CDR3: CATERGSSTEAFF. DNA for the CDR3: TGTGCTACCGAGAGGGGGTCGAGCACTGAAGCTTTCTTT. The rearrangement uses TRBV12-5 and TRBJ1-1; a weak D match, TRBD1 (6 bases). CDR3 length: 13 amino acids. CDR1 LGHNT and CDR2 FRNRAP come from the germline V gene. Trimming took 10 bases from V and 4 from J, leaving 16 bases between them.

The chain uses TRBV14 and TRBJ2-6, with a possible D match to TRBD2 (7 bases). Trimming pared 0 bases from V and 11 bases from J, leaving 26 bases between. CDR1 SGHDN and CDR2 FVKESK come from the germline V gene. The CDR3 covers 19 residues. CDR3 nucleotide sequence: TGTGCCAGCAGCCAAGATTCCCCCTCATGGGGGGGGCCAAGGGACGTCCTGACTTTC. Its protein is CASSQDSPSWGGPRDVLTF. Full variable domain (missing parts from reference TRBV14 and TRBJ2-6): EAGVTQFPSHSVIEKGQTVTLRCDPISGHDNLYWYRRVMGKEIKFLLHFVKESKQDESGMPNNRFLAERTGGTYSTLKVQPAELEDSGVYFCASSQDSPSWGGPRDVLTFGAGSRLTVL.

This clone has just one count. Other DNA sequences in this sample translate to the same CDR3. This chain uses TRBV11-2 with TRBJ2-7; D is ambiguous. The V and J ends lost 1 base and 6 bases respectively, with 7 bases between them. Per the germline V gene, CDR1 is SGHAT and CDR2 is FQNNGV. The CDR3 is 12 residues long. For the CDR3, the DNA is TGTGCCAGCAGCTTAGTAGCTAGCGAGCAGTACTTC. Its protein product is CASSLVASEQYF.